One sample yielded the 27 T cell receptor beta chains listed below, sequenced in a study of cytomegalovirus exposure and HLA in healthy donors. The PCR was carried out with 60 Vbeta primers and 13 Jbeta primers. Sequencing used immunoSEQ multiplex PCR; TCRdb keeps in-frame clones, though not all of them. This repertoire shows approximately 52,000 clones, over 65% found once; its top ten account for less than 35%. Sequencing was done on a sample of PBMCs. The receptor source for this set is a man aged 40-49 years in good health and CMV-seropositive.

In this sample, this clone turned up a few times. V usage is TRBV6-5 and J usage is TRBJ1-2; D not certain. The CDR3 spans 13 residues. Germline V gene sequence: CDR1 MNHEY, CDR2 SVGAGI. The V end was cut by 6 bases, the J end by 2 bases, with 10 bases between. CDR3 bases: TGTGCCAGCAGACAGATGACAAACTATGGCTACACCTTC. It codes for CASRQMTNYGYTF.

The rearrangement links TRBV5-6 to TRBJ2-7, with D tentatively TRBD1 (6 bases). Trimming cost V 0 bases and J 3 bases, with 13 bases left between them. CDR1 is SGHDT and CDR2 is YYEEEE in the germline V gene. This CDR3 is built from 15 residues. The CDR3: CASSLGLGAYYEQYF. In DNA, the CDR3 is TGTGCCAGCAGCTTGGGGTTGGGGGCGTACTACGAGCAGTACTTC. Complete variable domain (other parts from reference TRBV5-6 and TRBJ2-7): DAGVTQSPTHLIKTRGQQVTLRCSPKSGHDTVSWYQQALGQGPQFIFQYYEEEERQRGNFPDRFSGHQFPNYSSELNVNALLLGDSALYLCASSLGLGAYYEQYFGPGTRLTVT.

V is TRBV2 and J is TRBJ2-7, with D possibly being TRBD1 (6 bases). V gave up 6 bases and J gave up 7 bases, with 16 bases separating them. The CDR3 runs 13 residues. CDR1 is SNHLY, CDR2 FYNNEI, per germline. CDR3 loop: CASRTVVTGEQYF. The CDR3 nucleotides are TGTGCCAGCAGGACTGTGGTAACAGGGGAGCAGTACTTC.

The chain combines TRBV29-1 with TRBJ1-4; TRBD1 matches at 8 bases. J was trimmed by 15 bases and V by 3 bases; bases with no gene match: 6. CDR3 size: 11 residues. Germline V gene data show CDR1 as SQVTM and CDR2 as ANQGSEA. In DNA, the CDR3 is TGCAGCGTTGAGTCGGGACAGGAGGTGTTTTTT. Its protein is CSVESGQEVFF.

The chain joins TRBV9 to TRBJ2-7; 7 nucleotides match TRBD1. V shed 0 bases, J shed 2 bases, and the junction held 5 bases outside the gene matches. CDR1 SGDLS and CDR2 YYNGEE come from the germline V gene. This CDR3 comprises 15 residues. In nucleotides, the CDR3 is TGTGCCAGCAGCGTAGACGGGACAGATCCCTACGAGCAGTACTTC. Protein sequence: CASSVDGTDPYEQYF.

The rearrangement links TRBV11-2 to TRBJ2-3; the D is unclear. This CDR3 is 11 amino acids long. V gave up 1 base and J gave up 7 bases, with 3 bases separating them. In germline, CDR1 is SGHAT, CDR2 FQNNGV. CDR3 protein: CASSLVNTQYF. Written as DNA, the CDR3 is TGTGCCAGCAGCTTAGTTAATACGCAGTATTTT. Supplemented by reference TRBV11-2 and TRBJ2-3, the full variable domain reads EAGVAQSPRYKIIEKRQSVAFWCNPISGHATLYWYQQILGQGPKLLIQFQNNGVVDDSQLPKDRFSAERLKGVDSTLKIQPAKLEDSAVYLCASSLVNTQYFGPGTRLTVL.

The rearrangement uses TRBV30 and TRBJ1-3, with D tentatively TRBD1 (5 bases). Trimming left V 5 bases short and J 0 bases short, with 17 bases between. Germline values: CDR1 GTSNPN, CDR2 SVGIG (reference sequence). This CDR3 is built from 16 residues. For the CDR3, the DNA is TGTGCCTGGGGGGCGGGGATACGGTACTCTGGAAACACCATATATTTT. Protein product: CAWGAGIRYSGNTIYF.

This sequence joins TRBV2 and TRBJ1-2, with D possibly matching TRBD1 (5 bases). The CDR3 length is 15 residues. Germline V gives CDR1 SNHLY, CDR2 FYNNEI. V lost 0 bases to trimming and J lost 4 bases, with 12 bases between them. The CDR3 coding sequence is TGTGCCAGCAGTGAAGCGCAGGGATCCCTCTATGGCTACACCTTC. This translates into CASSEAQGSLYGYTF.

CDR3 DNA: TGTGCCAGCACTCCGACAGCCTATGGCTACACCTTC. It specifies CASTPTAYGYTF. V usage is TRBV2 and J usage is TRBJ1-2, with a weak D call TRBD1 (5 bases). V lost 7 bases to trimming and J lost 4 bases, with 10 bases between them. From germline, CDR1 is SNHLY and CDR2 FYNNEI. This CDR3 is 12 amino acids long.

The rearrangement uses TRBV19 and TRBJ1-6; D unresolved. Trimming left V 10 bases short and J 3 bases short, with 10 bases between. The germline CDR1 and CDR2 sequences are LNHDA and SQIVND (reference sequence). The CDR3 contains 13 residues. CDR3 nucleotide sequence: TGTGCCACGAGACTGAACTATAATTCACCCCTCCACTTT. It codes for CATRLNYNSPLHF.

The chain carries TRBV7-2 and TRBJ2-7; TRBD2 is a possible D gene (5 bases). Trimming shortened V by 1 base and J by 0 bases, and 7 bases separated the two germline ends. The CDR3 has 14 amino acids. CDR1 SGHTA and CDR2 FQGNSA come from the germline V gene. The CDR3 nucleotides are TGTGCCAGCAGCTTAGATGGGAGCTCCTACGAGCAGTACTTC. This encodes CASSLDGSSYEQYF.

Only one count was recorded for this clone. The rearrangement joins TRBV11-1 to TRBJ1-1; 9 bases line up with TRBD1. CDR1 SGHAT and CDR2 FQDESV come from the germline V gene (reference sequence). The CDR3 is 14 amino acids. The V and J ends lost 5 bases and 6 bases, in that order; junction bases with no gene match: 7. CDR3 coding DNA: TGTGCCAGCAGCGCAAACAGGGGGCTCGCTGAAGCTTTCTTT. It yields the protein CASSANRGLAEAFF.

Here the CDR3 DNA reads TGTGCCAGCAGTGAAAGAGGTAAGCCCGGGGAGCTGTTTTTT. Amino acids: CASSERGKPGELFF. The J gene is TRBJ2-2, the V gene TRBV6-1, with D unresolved. The ends were cut back, 2 bases at V and 6 bases at J, with 10 bases in the middle. From germline, CDR1 is MNHNS and CDR2 SASEGT. The CDR3 has 14 amino acids.

This clone was observed a few times. One junction end does not reproduce the germline sequence, and a read error may be involved. The chain combines TRBV7-9 with TRBJ1-2, with unresolved D. CDR1 and CDR2 from the germline V gene are SEHNR and FQNEAQ (reference sequence). The CDR3 contains 12 residues. DNA for the CDR3: TGTTCCAGCAGCCGACATTTCTATGGCTACACCTTC. Residues: CSSSRHFYGYTF.

This clone is a singleton in its sample. The genes are TRBV6-1 and TRBJ1-2; 7 positions match TRBD1. This CDR3 is 13 amino acids long. The germline CDR1 and CDR2 sequences are MNHNS and SASEGT. Trimming took 2 bases from V and 8 from J; bases not matched to a gene: 5. The CDR3 sequence is CASSESGGRGYTF. DNA for the CDR3: TGTGCCAGCAGTGAATCAGGGGGAAGAGGCTACACCTTC.

The chain couples TRBV2 to TRBJ1-2; TRBD1 matches at 7 bases. The ends lost 5 bases at V and 5 bases at J; junction bases unmatched: 14. This CDR3 is built from 16 residues. In germline, CDR1 is SNHLY, CDR2 FYNNEI. CDR3 loop: CASSRDSGPAGYGYTF. DNA of the CDR3: TGTGCCAGCAGTAGGGACAGTGGTCCCGCTGGGTATGGCTACACCTTC. The complete variable domain, with remaining parts taken from reference TRBV2 and TRBJ1-2, reads EPEVTQTPSHQVTQMGQEVILRCVPISNHLYFYWYRQILGQKVEFLVSFYNNEISEKSEIFDDQFSVERPDGSNFTLKIRSTKLEDSAMYFCASSRDSGPAGYGYTFGSGTRLTVV.

This sequence joins TRBV18 and TRBJ2-5; TRBD2 aligns across 12 bases. The trim removed 4 bases at V and 4 bases at J, leaving 1 base unmatched. The CDR3 runs 14 residues. CDR1 and CDR2 (germline): KGHSH, LQKENI. DNA for the CDR3: TGTGCCAGCTCACAACTAGCGGGGGGAGAGACCCAGTACTTC. Its translation is CASSQLAGGETQYF.

V gene TRBV7-9 combines with J gene TRBJ1-1, with 11 bases aligning to TRBD1. The CDR3 consists of 14 residues. Trimming removed 4 bases from V and 6 bases from J; junction bases left unmatched: 4. CDR1 SEHNR and CDR2 FQNEAQ come from the germline V gene (reference sequence). CDR3 sequence reads: CASSWDRGDPEAFF. CDR3 DNA sequence: TGTGCCAGCAGCTGGGACAGGGGGGACCCTGAAGCTTTCTTT.

V and J are TRBV5-4 and TRBJ1-2; D not resolved. The CDR3 sequence is 13 residues long. Germline V gene sequence: CDR1 SGHNT, CDR2 YYREEE (reference sequence). V lost 0 bases to trimming and J lost 9 bases, with 12 bases between them. The CDR3 protein is CASSLGPDSSYTF. CDR3 nucleotide sequence: TGTGCCAGCAGCTTGGGGCCAGATAGCAGCTACACCTTC.

V is TRBV29-1 and J is TRBJ1-1; weak D call: TRBD1 (6 bases). The CDR3 sequence is 14 residues long. With 3 bases removed from V and 1 base from J, the gap between germline ends came to 12 bases. Germline CDR1 reads SQVTM; CDR2 reads ANQGSEA. CDR3 DNA sequence: TGCAGCGTTGACATAGGGGGTACGAACACTGAAGCTTTCTTT. Translating gives CSVDIGGTNTEAFF.

The chain employs TRBV28 and TRBJ2-1, with TRBD2 matching 8 bases. The CDR3 spans 14 residues. V lost 4 bases to trimming and J lost 5 bases; unmatched junction nucleotides: 4. From germline, CDR1 is MDHEN and CDR2 SYDVKM. The CDR3 nucleotides are TGTGCCAGCAGTTCCGGGGGGGTCGACAATGAGCAGTTCTTC. Amino acids: CASSSGGVDNEQFF.

The V gene is TRBV7-2, the J gene TRBJ1-1; possible D gene TRBD1, 5 bases. The CDR3 contains 14 residues. Trimming cost V 1 base and J 3 bases, with 9 bases left between them. Germline-derived CDR1 and CDR2 are SGHTA and FQGNSA. The CDR3 region has the DNA TGTGCCAGCAGCTTAGACCCGGGGGACACTGAAGCTTTCTTT. Its translation: CASSLDPGDTEAFF. The complete variable domain, with remaining parts taken from reference TRBV7-2 and TRBJ1-1, reads GAGVSQSPSNKVTEKGKDVELRCDPISGHTALYWYRQSLGQGLEFLIYFQGNSAPDKSGLPSDRFSAERTGGSVSTLTIQRTQQEDSAVYLCASSLDPGDTEAFFGQGTRLTVV.

This clone was detected a few times. The V gene is TRBV6-1, the J gene TRBJ2-7; D not certain. Per the germline V gene, CDR1 is MNHNS and CDR2 is SASEGT. The V end was cut by 8 bases, the J end by 4 bases, with 9 bases between. The CDR3 has 11 amino acids. CDR3 nucleotide sequence: TGTGCCAGCGAGGCGGCGTACGAGCAGTACTTC. As protein: CASEAAYEQYF.

The V call is TRBV27, the J call TRBJ2-3; 7 bases match TRBD2. CDR3 length equals 16 residues. Germline V CDR1 and CDR2: MNHEY, SMNVEV (reference sequence). The V and J ends lost 2 bases and 5 bases, in that order; junction bases with no gene match: 10. CDR3 coding DNA: TGTGCCAGCAGTTTAGGGGAGGGCCCCTTACTAGATACGCAGTATTTT. Its protein product is CASSLGEGPLLDTQYF.

In this sample, this clone turned up a few times. The chain has TRBV6-5 and TRBJ1-6, with D unclear. Trimming stripped 10 bases from V and 5 bases from J, with 15 bases between. This CDR3 has 14 amino acids. Germline-derived CDR1 and CDR2 are MNHEY and SVGAGI. The CDR3 DNA follows: TGTGCCACCAACCCCGGACTTCATAATTCACCCCTCCACTTT. This codes for CATNPGLHNSPLHF.

The chain joins TRBV13 to TRBJ2-3; 7 bases map to TRBD1. The germline V gene has CDR1 PRHDT and CDR2 FYEKMQ (reference sequence). J lost 1 base, V lost 1 base, and 8 bases had no gene match. This CDR3 contains 17 residues. In DNA form, the CDR3 reads TGTGCCAGCAGCTTAGACCCCCGGGACAGCCGCACAGATACGCAGTATTTT. It specifies CASSLDPRDSRTDTQYF.

J is TRBJ1-2 and V is TRBV6-1; no definite D call. V was cut by 6 bases and J by 2 bases, with 10 bases left in between. The CDR3 covers 13 residues. Germline V CDR1 and CDR2: MNHNS, SASEGT. DNA of the CDR3: TGTGCCAGCAGCCTTTCGGGGAACTATGGCTACACCTTC. Translated: CASSLSGNYGYTF.